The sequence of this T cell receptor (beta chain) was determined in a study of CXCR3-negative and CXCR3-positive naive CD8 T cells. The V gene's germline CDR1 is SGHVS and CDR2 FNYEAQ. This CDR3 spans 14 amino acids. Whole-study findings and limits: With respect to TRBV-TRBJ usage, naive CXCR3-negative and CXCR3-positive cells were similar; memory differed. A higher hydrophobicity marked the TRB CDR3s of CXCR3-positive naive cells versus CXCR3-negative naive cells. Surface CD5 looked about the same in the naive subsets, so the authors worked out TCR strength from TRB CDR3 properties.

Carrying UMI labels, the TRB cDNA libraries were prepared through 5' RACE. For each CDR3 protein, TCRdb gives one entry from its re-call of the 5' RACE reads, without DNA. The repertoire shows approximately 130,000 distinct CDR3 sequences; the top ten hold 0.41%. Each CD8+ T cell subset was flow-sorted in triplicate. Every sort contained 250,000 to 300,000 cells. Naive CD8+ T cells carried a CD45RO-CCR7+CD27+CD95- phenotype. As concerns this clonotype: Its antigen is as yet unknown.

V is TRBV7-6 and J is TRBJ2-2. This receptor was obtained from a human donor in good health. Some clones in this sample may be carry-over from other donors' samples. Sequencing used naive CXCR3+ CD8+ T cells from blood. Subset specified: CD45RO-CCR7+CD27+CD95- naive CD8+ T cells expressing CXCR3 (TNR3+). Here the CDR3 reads CASSLNLNTGELFF.